This T cell receptor beta chain derives from a study of T cell responses to AZD1222 COVID-19 vaccine. On the study more broadly: Second-dose recipients at about 4 or about 12 weeks were treated as one pooled group. Findings and caveats of the study: Spike-specific TCR depth and breadth grew after two AZD1222 doses. Only 5 to 7 individuals given AZD1222 were seropositive at baseline.

Some clones are missing from TCRdb's copy, which holds only in-frame ones; the method was immunoSEQ multiplex PCR. The sample records roughly 120,000 clones, 90% to 95% being singletons. From germline, CDR1 is KGHSH and CDR2 LQKENI. The J segment lost 3 bases and the V segment lost 3 bases, leaving 5 bases of the junction unmatched. The CDR3 covers 14 residues. Comment on this clone: Its antigen is not known.

This chain links TRBV18 with TRBJ2-7; 7 bases are shared with TRBD2. Sequences were derived from peripheral blood, sampled on day 0 of AZD1222 vaccination. The receptor's source is an adult in good health. CDR3 nucleotides: TGTGCCAGCTCACCGAGGGCTAGCGGCTACGAGCAGTACTTC. It codes for CASSPRASGYEQYF.